The T cell receptor beta chain described here comes from a study of CD8 T cells in ankylosing spondylitis (dated by TCRdb to between 2016 and 2019). Study-level background: T cell receptor beta repertoires were profiled in healthy donors and ankylosing spondylitis patients so that disease-linked TCR variants could be found. The full study cohort comprised about 24 ankylosing spondylitis patients and 85 to 120 healthy donors. Peripheral blood was sampled, and synovial fluid was additionally collected from ankylosing spondylitis patients. Broad study findings and their caveats: The disease-linked clones had a CD8+ phenotype and were found at relatively low frequencies in peripheral blood. Some TCR beta motif variants had previously been reported in synovial fluid and blood of reactive arthritis patients, which suggested common disease-initiation mechanisms. A TCR beta motif of 7 or 8 highly homologous amino acid variants appeared characteristic of blood from ankylosing spondylitis patients. The disease-linked clones were reported as significantly enriched in matched synovial fluid samples from ankylosing spondylitis patients.

Sequencing was performed on an Illumina HiSeq 2500. TCR beta libraries were prepared by quantitative 5'-RACE with molecular barcodes. The paper's processing steps were these. A new computational method based on a probabilistic model of VDJ rearrangement was used to identify disease-linked TCR variants. TCRdb reprocessed the public reads (quality trimming at Q25 with fastp, clone calling with MiXCR) and kept in-frame beta chains. CDR3 protein sequences are deduplicated, and each keeps its most common genes and DNA. The V and J calls follow TCRdb's processing rather than the paper's. For this sample there are some 800,000 distinct CDR3 sequences; 12% appear just once. 0.45% to 0.6% of the sample comes from the top ten. This clonotype was picked up many times. Its recognized antigen is unknown. The record has no base qualities; no much larger clone is one base away. The germline V gene supplies CDR1 KGHSH and CDR2 LQKENI. V is pruned by 8 bases and J by 1 base, leaving 8 bases of the junction without a gene match. Reading from cysteine to phenylalanine, the CDR3 counts 14 amino acids. Of all the DNA, just the CDR3 is kept, 42 bases in frame from base 1.

The TCR comes from a male donor with ankylosing spondylitis. Sequencing was performed on blood, either unsorted or a sorted T cell fraction (not recorded which). The rearrangement combines TRBV18 with TRBJ2-7, and TRBD1 matches 7 of the central bases. The CDR3 protein sequence reads: CASSPGTVSYEQYF. The nucleotide sequence is TGTGCCAGCAGCCCCGGGACAGTGTCCTACGAGCAGTACTTC.